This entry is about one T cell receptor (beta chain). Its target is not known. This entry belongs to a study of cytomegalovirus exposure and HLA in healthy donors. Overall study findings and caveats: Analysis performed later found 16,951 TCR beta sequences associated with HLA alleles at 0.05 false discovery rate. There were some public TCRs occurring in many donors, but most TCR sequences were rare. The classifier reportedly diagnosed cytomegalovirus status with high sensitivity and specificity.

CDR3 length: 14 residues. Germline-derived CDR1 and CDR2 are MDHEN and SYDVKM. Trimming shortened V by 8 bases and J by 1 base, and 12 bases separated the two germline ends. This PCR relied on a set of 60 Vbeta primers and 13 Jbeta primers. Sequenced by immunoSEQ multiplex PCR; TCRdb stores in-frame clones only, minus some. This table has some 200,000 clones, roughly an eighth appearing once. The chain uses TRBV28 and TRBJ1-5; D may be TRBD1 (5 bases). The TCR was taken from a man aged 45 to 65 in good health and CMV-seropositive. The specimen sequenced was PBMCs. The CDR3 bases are TGTGCCAGCCTCGACGGGGGGAGCAATCAGCCCCAGCATTTT. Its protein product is CASLDGGSNQPQHF.